Below, one T cell receptor beta chain is given with its context. Trimming removed 2 bases at V and 5 bases at J, with 9 bases between. Germline loops: CDR1 SGHVS, CDR2 FNYEAQ. The CDR3 length is 14 residues. Some clones are missing from TCRdb's copy, which holds only in-frame ones; the method was immunoSEQ multiplex PCR. The table shows 80,000 to 100,000 clones, with about 83% occurring only once. The data were taken from a study of OX40 agonist ivuxolimab in advanced cancers. In the study overall: Hepatocellular carcinoma, melanoma, renal cell or head and neck cancer was diagnosed in the dose-escalation patients.

The receptor comes from an adult with an advanced solid tumor such as melanoma, head and neck, liver or kidney cancer. The V call is TRBV7-6, the J call TRBJ1-4; no clear D. Source: CD4+ or CD8+ T cells sorted from blood, taken in a trial of the OX40 agonist ivuxolimab. The CDR3 sequence: CASSLTGKNEKLFF. In nucleotides, the CDR3 is TGTGCCAGCAGCTTAACGGGGAAAAATGAAAAACTGTTTTTT.